Sequencing of this TCR beta chain was carried out in a study of immune evolution from preneoplasia to lung adenocarcinoma. There are a few counts of this clone. Germline lookup yields CDR1 KGHSH and CDR2 LQKENI. The V gene end was trimmed by 8 bases and the J gene end by 2 bases; junction bases not matched to a gene: 5. This CDR3 region has 14 residues. Repertoires were generated with immunoSEQ multiplex PCR, while TCRdb's copy carries only in-frame clones and drops some. The top ten clones hold around 4.7% of a sample with under 45,000 clones, roughly 80% of them seen once. This rearrangement joins TRBV18 to TRBJ2-5; 10 bases map to TRBD1. Sample: FFPE invasive lung adenocarcinoma tissue. This TCR derives from a person aged 60 to 70 with lung adenocarcinoma. The CDR3 reads CASGDRGLQETQYF. CDR3 DNA: TGTGCCAGCGGGGACAGGGGTCTTCAAGAGACCCAGTACTTC. The whole variable domain, remainder taken from reference TRBV18 and TRBJ2-5, is NAGVMQNPRHLVRRRGQEARLRCSPMKGHSHVYWYRQLPEEGLKFMVYLQKENIIDESGMPKERFSAEFPKEGPSILRIQQVVRGDSAAYFCASGDRGLQETQYFGPGTRLLVL.